Presented here are 21 T cell receptor beta chains from one specimen sequenced in a study of T cell repertoires in cytomegalovirus infection. TCRdb passed the reads through MiXCR, listing each CDR3 protein once. The table records about 740,000 distinct CDR3 sequences, 35% to 45% of them present only once. The sequenced sample consisted of PBMCs. The receptor source for this set is a human donor in good health (CMV status not recorded). Some clones in this sample may be carry-over from other donors' samples.

This clonotype was counted only a few times. The J gene is TRBJ2-5, the V gene TRBV7-6, with 13 bases aligning to TRBD2. V was pared by 8 bases and J by 5 bases, with 17 bases of the junction left unmatched. The CDR3 runs 18 residues. Germline CDR1 is SGHVS and CDR2 is FNYEAQ. CDR3 coding DNA: TGTGCCAGCTCCCGGGGGACTAGCGGGGACCGCACCAGGGAGACCCAGTACTTC. Protein: CASSRGTSGDRTRETQYF.

The chain employs TRBV28 and TRBJ2-1, with D possibly matching TRBD1 (6 bases). The CDR3 is 14 residues long. Germline V gene lookup returns CDR1 MDHEN and CDR2 SYDVKM. V was cut by 4 bases and J by 10 bases, with 17 bases left in between. CDR3 protein: CASSSGTRGGEQFF. The CDR3 DNA reads TGTGCCAGCAGTTCCGGGACACGGGGTGGGGAGCAGTTCTTC.

The rearrangement uses TRBV19 and TRBJ2-3; D is undetermined. Trimming cost V 7 bases and J 1 base, with 18 bases left between them. Per the germline V gene, CDR1 is LNHDA and CDR2 is SQIVND (reference sequence). There are 16 residues in the CDR3. The CDR3 loop is CASNHDPIVGTDTQYF. The CDR3 DNA sequence: TGTGCCAGTAATCACGACCCTATCGTGGGCACAGATACGCAGTATTTT.

This clonotype occurred a few times. This chain uses TRBV12-3 or TRBV12-4 with TRBJ1-6; D is ambiguous. V shed 8 bases and J shed 7 bases, with 12 bases lying between them. There are 13 residues in the CDR3. In DNA, the CDR3 is TGTGCCAGCGCACGGACGGCGAATTCACCCCTCCACTTT. Amino acid sequence: CASARTANSPLHF.

In this sample, this clonotype turned up a few times. J is TRBJ1-5 and V is TRBV19, with 8 bases fitting TRBD1. Germline values: CDR1 LNHDA, CDR2 SQIVND (reference sequence). J was trimmed by 7 bases and V by 5 bases; bases with no gene match: 10. This CDR3 spans 15 amino acids. In DNA form, the CDR3 reads TGTGCCAGTAGTTCGGACAGGGCAGTCCCACAGCCCCAGCATTTT. This gives the protein CASSSDRAVPQPQHF.

The V and J genes are TRBV7-9 and TRBJ1-1, with D unresolved. CDR1 SEHNR and CDR2 FQNEAQ come from the germline V gene (reference sequence). V lost 0 bases to trimming and J lost 1 base, with 9 bases between them. The CDR3 loop spans 15 amino acids. CDR3 sequence reads: CASSLAVGWNTEAFF. CDR3 in DNA: TGTGCCAGCAGCTTAGCAGTTGGCTGGAACACTGAAGCTTTCTTT. Variable domain in full (rest from reference TRBV7-9 and TRBJ1-1): DTGVSQNPRHKITKRGQNVTFRCDPISEHNRLYWYRQTLGQGPEFLTYFQNEAQLEKSRLLSDRFSAERPKGSFSTLEIQRTEQGDSAMYLCASSLAVGWNTEAFFGQGTRLTVV.

The chain combines TRBV6-2 or TRBV6-3 with TRBJ2-1, with TRBD2 matching 12 bases. The length of the CDR3 is 14 residues. V trimming: 7 bases; J trimming: 9 bases; junction bases outside the gene matches: 7. The germline CDR1 and CDR2 sequences are MNHEY and SVGEGT. CDR3: CASTLAGGRGEQFF. CDR3 sequence (DNA): TGTGCCAGCACACTAGCGGGGGGAAGGGGTGAGCAGTTCTTC.

V gene TRBV12-3 or TRBV12-4 combines with J gene TRBJ2-7; 16 bases agree with TRBD2. The CDR3 sequence is 16 residues long. V was pared by 5 bases and J by 2 bases, with 3 bases of the junction left unmatched. As DNA, the CDR3 is TGTGCCAGCAGTGGCGGGACTAGCGGGGGGGCCTACGAGCAGTACTTC. Translating gives CASSGGTSGGAYEQYF.

The genes are TRBV20-1 and TRBJ1-2; tentatively, D is TRBD1 (6 bases). Looked up from germline, CDR1 is DFQATT and CDR2 is SNEGSKA (reference sequence). V was clipped by 3 bases and J by 4 bases, with 18 bases between them. This CDR3 is built from 15 residues. CDR3 sequence reads: CSARRGGGGGYGYTF. DNA of the CDR3: TGCAGTGCTAGGAGGGGGGGGGGGGGAGGCTATGGCTACACCTTC.

The chain couples TRBV5-4 to TRBJ2-5; 9 bases align to TRBD1. The trim removed 0 bases at V and 6 bases at J, leaving 6 bases unmatched. Germline CDR1 reads SGHNT; CDR2 reads YYREEE (reference sequence). This CDR3 contains 15 residues. The CDR3 spells CASSLGATGGKTQYF. The CDR3 nucleotides read TGTGCCAGCAGCTTGGGGGCGACAGGGGGAAAGACCCAGTACTTC.

This clonotype was seen only a few times. The chain carries TRBV4-1 and TRBJ2-1, with 12 nucleotides matching TRBD2. Germline V lookup: CDR1 MGHRA, CDR2 YSYEKL. Trimming cost V 0 bases and J 4 bases; bases outside gene matches: 1. The CDR3 consists of 16 residues. The CDR3 region is CASSQEGLAGYNEQFF. As DNA, the CDR3 is TGCGCCAGCAGCCAAGAAGGACTAGCGGGGTACAATGAGCAGTTCTTC.

This clonotype was counted between two and nine times. This chain joins TRBV28 and TRBJ2-1; D is possibly TRBD2 (5 bases). Trimming cost V 4 bases and J 8 bases, with 18 bases left between them. In germline, CDR1 is MDHEN, CDR2 SYDVKM. This CDR3 has 15 amino acids. CDR3 bases: TGTGCCAGCAGTTCATTCGCGCTAGCCGGCCATGAGCAGTTCTTC. It is translated as CASSSFALAGHEQFF.

The J gene is TRBJ1-4, the V gene TRBV9, with D perhaps matching TRBD1 (6 bases). The CDR3 sequence is 14 residues long. The germline CDR1 and CDR2 sequences are SGDLS and YYNGEE. Trimming shortened V by 3 bases and J by 5 bases, and 11 bases separated the two germline ends. CDR3 sequence reads: CASSARGQNEKLFF. For the CDR3, the DNA is TGTGCCAGCAGCGCCCGGGGGCAGAATGAAAAACTGTTTTTT.

This clonotype was detected ten times or more. The rearrangement links TRBV19 to TRBJ1-5; D possibly corresponds to TRBD1 (5 bases). This CDR3 has 13 residues. V gave up 3 bases and J gave up 4 bases, with 7 bases separating them. Germline assignment: CDR1 LNHDA and CDR2 SQIVND (reference sequence). Here the CDR3 reads CASSMTENQPQHF. CDR3 DNA: TGTGCCAGTAGTATGACAGAAAATCAGCCCCAGCATTTT.

This chain joins TRBV7-9 and TRBJ2-7; no definite D call. CDR1 and CDR2 from the germline V gene are SEHNR and FQNEAQ (reference sequence). V was trimmed by 5 bases and J by 6 bases, leaving 14 bases between them. The CDR3 is 13 amino acids. CDR3: CASSDPGRGEQYF. The CDR3 DNA sequence: TGTGCCAGCAGCGACCCCGGTCGAGGCGAGCAGTACTTC.

Details on this clonotype: This sequence may be a read error, since a much larger clone differs from it by one base. The rearrangement links TRBV7-6 to TRBJ2-7, with D maybe TRBD1 (5 bases). The germline gives CDR1 SGHVS, CDR2 FNYEAQ. This CDR3 spans 13 amino acids. CDR3: CASGLLQGDEQYF. The CDR3 nucleotides read TGTGCCAGCGGCTTATTGCAGGGCGACGAGCAGTACTTC.

The chain is built from TRBV27 and TRBJ2-5; TRBD1 matches 10 bases. Trimming cost V 6 bases and J 6 bases; bases outside gene matches: 13. The CDR3 runs 16 residues. Germline V CDR1 and CDR2: MNHEY, SMNVEV (reference sequence). This CDR3 is CASSPNRDRGRKTQYF. The CDR3 coding sequence is TGTGCCAGCAGCCCCAACCGGGACAGGGGTAGAAAGACCCAGTACTTC.

Of note for this clonotype: No conserved phenylalanine or tryptophan ends this CDR3, so it is likely a read error. This chain links TRBV7-2 with TRBJ1-1; D not certain. Germline values: CDR1 SGHTA, CDR2 FQGNSA. This CDR3 comprises 13 residues. V was cut by 5 bases and J by 1 base, with 8 bases left in between. The CDR3, as DNA: TGTGCCAGCAGCCGAGGGAGGAACACTGAAGCTTTCTTG. Residues: CASSRGRNTEAFL.

This clonotype was seen many times. This chain links TRBV7-2 with TRBJ1-2; the D gene is possibly TRBD1 (5 bases). Germline V gives CDR1 SGHTA, CDR2 FQGNSA. This CDR3 comprises 16 residues. V gave up 0 bases and J gave up 4 bases, with 15 bases separating them. Written as DNA, the CDR3 is TGTGCCAGCAGCTTAGCCGGGGCTCGGGCGGGCTATGGCTACACCTTC. Translation gives CASSLAGARAGYGYTF.

This clonotype was detected a few times. The V call is TRBV10-3, the J call TRBJ1-1; D remains ambiguous. Germline CDR1 reads ENHRY; CDR2 reads SYGVKD. V lost 4 bases, J lost 4 bases, and 4 bases lay in between. This CDR3 has 11 amino acids. The CDR3 DNA reads as TGTGCCATCAGTGGTCCCACTGAAGCTTTCTTT. This codes for CAISGPTEAFF.

This clonotype was seen a handful of times. The V gene is TRBV28, the J gene TRBJ2-4, with a possible D match to TRBD1 (5 bases). Trimming took 3 bases from V and 4 from J, leaving 16 bases between them. Germline lookup yields CDR1 MDHEN and CDR2 SYDVKM. The CDR3 length is 16 residues. The CDR3 bases are TGTGCCAGCAGTTTGGGGCGCAGGTTTGGGAAAAACATTCAGTACTTC. As protein: CASSLGRRFGKNIQYF.